This T cell receptor (beta chain) was recorded in a study of T cell changes during pregnancy in multiple sclerosis. Profiled with immunoSEQ multiplex PCR; TCRdb holds only in-frame clones, not every one. The sample records 20,000 to 25,000 clones, about 82% being singletons. This clone was detected once. The clonotype was recovered from a female donor in good health, enrolled as a control in a pregnancy study. This specimen consisted of CD8+ T cells from peripheral blood mononuclear cells, obtained in the first trimester of pregnancy.

DNA of the CDR3: TGTGCCAGCAGTTATTACAGGGTCTCCTACAATGAGCAGTTCTTC. Residues: CASSYYRVSYNEQFF. V usage is TRBV27 and J usage is TRBJ2-1; D possibly corresponds to TRBD1 (6 bases). Germline values: CDR1 MNHEY, CDR2 SMNVEV (reference sequence). Between the trimmed V and J ends, which lost 4 bases and 0 bases, there was a span of 10 bases. This CDR3 has 15 amino acids.